The 28 T cell receptor beta chains presented below share a single source sample, sequenced in a study of blood T cell repertoires in COVID-19. This table comes from immunoSEQ multiplex PCR, and its TCRdb copy is limited to in-frame clones, with some not included. The table lists 220,000 or so clones, less than 90% of them singletons. The sample was peripheral blood. The receptor set was obtained from a young man with active or convalescent COVID-19.

The chain recombines TRBV19 with TRBJ1-5; D is uncertain. CDR1 LNHDA and CDR2 SQIVND come from the germline V gene (reference sequence). This CDR3 is 13 amino acids long. V shed 0 bases and J shed 4 bases, with 4 bases lying between them. CDR3 residues: CASSIDKNQPQHF. DNA for the CDR3: TGTGCCAGTAGTATAGATAAAAATCAGCCCCAGCATTTT.

This sequence joins TRBV27 and TRBJ1-4, with D perhaps TRBD1 (6 bases). Between the trimmed V and J ends, which lost 5 bases and 10 bases, there was a span of 20 bases. Germline V lookup: CDR1 MNHEY, CDR2 SMNVEV (reference sequence). The CDR3 is 15 residues long. In DNA form, the CDR3 reads TGTGCCAGCAGTACCTTGGGGGCCCTCAGCGGAAAACTGTTTTTT. Translation gives CASSTLGALSGKLFF.

The rearrangement joins TRBV5-5 to TRBJ1-6, with a possible D match to TRBD1 (5 bases). This CDR3 is 14 amino acids long. V was cut by 4 bases and J by 9 bases, with 14 bases left in between. Germline values: CDR1 SGHKS, CDR2 YYEKEE (reference sequence). The CDR3 bases are TGTGCCAGCAGCCCGGGGGGTTTAAGTTCACCCCTCCACTTT. Its translation is CASSPGGLSSPLHF.

The V and J genes are TRBV28 and TRBJ2-1; D unresolved. V lost 3 bases and J 2 bases, leaving 32 bases between the germline ends. The CDR3 totals 22 residues. Germline CDR1 reads MDHEN; CDR2 reads SYDVKM. The CDR3 here is CASSFPDLDLYQTSQTYNEQFF. The CDR3 DNA sequence: TGTGCCAGCAGTTTCCCCGACTTGGATTTGTACCAAACCAGCCAAACCTACAATGAGCAGTTCTTC.

A few counts support this clone. This chain uses TRBV30 with TRBJ2-7; TRBD2 might be the D (5 bases). This CDR3 is built from 11 residues. The ends were cut back, 5 bases at V and 9 bases at J, with 14 bases in the middle. CDR1 is GTSNPN, CDR2 SVGIG, per germline (reference sequence). This CDR3 reads CAWGRGYRQYF. DNA for the CDR3: TGTGCCTGGGGGCGAGGGTATCGGCAGTACTTC.

This clone has more than one count but fewer than ten. The chain is built from TRBV4-2 and TRBJ1-1; the D is unclear. The CDR3 totals 12 residues. The germline V and J ends were trimmed by 3 bases and 8 bases, with 10 bases remaining between them. Germline assignment: CDR1 LGHNA and CDR2 YNFKEQ. The CDR3 region is CASSQRVGEAFF. CDR3 DNA sequence: TGTGCCAGCAGCCAGAGGGTTGGGGAAGCTTTCTTT.

This clone appeared once. This chain uses TRBV28 with TRBJ2-6, with D possibly matching TRBD2 (5 bases). The CDR3 contains 18 residues. V lost 6 bases to trimming and J lost 0 bases, with 18 bases between them. The germline CDR1 and CDR2 sequences are MDHEN and SYDVKM. The DNA for the CDR3 is TGTGCCAGCAGCCCCCGCGGGCGGCGGAGCTCTGGGGCCAACGTCCTGACTTTC. It yields the protein CASSPRGRRSSGANVLTF. The variable domain in full, with the rest retrieved from reference TRBV28 and TRBJ2-6, is DVKVTQSSRYLVKRTGEKVFLECVQDMDHENMFWYRQDPGLGLRLIYFSYDVKMKEKGDIPEGYSVSREKKERFSLILESASTNQTSMYLCASSPRGRRSSGANVLTFGAGSRLTVL.

J is TRBJ2-5 and V is TRBV24-1; D possibly corresponds to TRBD2 (5 bases). Trimming shortened V by 2 bases and J by 4 bases, and 7 bases separated the two germline ends. CDR3 length equals 13 residues. CDR1 and CDR2 (germline): KGHDR, SFDVKD. CDR3 protein: CATSDSGVETQYF. CDR3 DNA sequence: TGTGCCACCAGTGATTCCGGGGTAGAGACCCAGTACTTC.

This clone was seen a handful of times. This chain links TRBV7-2 with TRBJ2-3, with D possibly TRBD1 on 6 matching bases. Germline V gene data show CDR1 as SGHTA and CDR2 as FQGNSA. The CDR3 runs to 16 residues. Trimming left V 1 base short and J 0 bases short, with 11 bases between. The CDR3 reads CASSLGVGQSTDTQYF. The CDR3 DNA reads TGTGCCAGCAGCTTAGGAGTAGGACAGAGCACAGATACGCAGTATTTT.

The chain recombines TRBV4-1 with TRBJ1-1; TRBD1 is a possible D gene (5 bases). This CDR3 has 16 residues. Trimming left V 4 bases short and J 4 bases short, with 19 bases between. Per germline, CDR1 MGHRA and CDR2 YSYEKL. This CDR3 is CASSPLQGRGTTEAFF. The CDR3 coding sequence is TGCGCCAGCAGCCCCCTCCAAGGGCGGGGGACCACTGAAGCTTTCTTT.

The CDR3 DNA follows: TGCGCCAGCAGCCAAGTTTTGGAGCGTCTGAACACTGAAGCTTTCTTT. Protein: CASSQVLERLNTEAFF. The gene calls are TRBV4-1 and TRBJ1-1, with D hard to call. Germline loops: CDR1 MGHRA, CDR2 YSYEKL. With 1 base removed from V and 0 bases from J, the gap between germline ends came to 12 bases. The CDR3 has 16 residues.

The V and J genes are TRBV6-6 and TRBJ1-5, with D uncertain. This CDR3 comprises 14 residues. V lost 2 bases and J 0 bases, leaving 5 bases between the germline ends. Germline CDR1 reads MNHNY; CDR2 reads SVGAGI (reference sequence). CDR3 sequence reads: CASSYPVSNQPQHF. CDR3 DNA: TGTGCCAGCAGTTACCCGGTTAGCAATCAGCCCCAGCATTTT.

The rearrangement uses TRBV10-3 and TRBJ2-2; weak D call: TRBD1 (6 bases). This CDR3 comprises 17 residues. Trimming left V 6 bases short and J 2 bases short, with 19 bases between. CDR1 ENHRY and CDR2 SYGVKD come from the germline V gene. The CDR3 DNA is TGTGCCATCAGCCAGACAGGTCCCAGCCTTAACACCGGGGAGCTGTTTTTT. It codes for CAISQTGPSLNTGELFF.

The chain is built from TRBV4-1 and TRBJ2-3, with D possibly being TRBD2 (5 bases). CDR1 and CDR2 (germline): MGHRA, YSYEKL. The CDR3 consists of 16 residues. Trimming shortened V by 3 bases and J by 2 bases, and 15 bases separated the two germline ends. As DNA, the CDR3 is TGCGCCAGCAGCCACCTTGTAGCGAGGGACACAGATACGCAGTATTTT. Protein: CASSHLVARDTDTQYF.

V usage is TRBV7-9 and J usage is TRBJ2-3, with 12 nucleotides matching TRBD2. The J segment lost 8 bases and the V segment lost 4 bases, leaving 7 bases of the junction unmatched. The CDR3 length is 15 residues. CDR1 and CDR2 (germline): SEHNR, FQNEAQ (reference sequence). CDR3: CASSYLAGGLGTQYF. For the CDR3, the DNA is TGTGCCAGCAGCTATCTAGCGGGGGGGCTGGGTACGCAGTATTTT.

The chain has TRBV25-1 and TRBJ1-1; D may be TRBD1 (5 bases). This CDR3 comprises 15 residues. Germline CDR1 reads MGHDK; CDR2 reads SYGVNS. V shed 7 bases and J shed 2 bases, with 17 bases lying between them. CDR3 protein: CASTEVGPINTEAFF. For the CDR3, the DNA is TGTGCCAGCACCGAAGTGGGGCCTATTAACACTGAAGCTTTCTTT.

The chain recombines TRBV6-5 with TRBJ1-1, with D possibly TRBD1 on 5 matching bases. The CDR3 is 14 amino acids. CDR1 and CDR2 (germline): MNHEY, SVGAGI. Trimming removed 6 bases at V and 0 bases at J, with 11 bases between. CDR3 DNA: TGTGCCAGCAGACGACAGATAATGAACACTGAAGCTTTCTTT. Its protein product is CASRRQIMNTEAFF.

The gene calls are TRBV5-6 and TRBJ1-2; 9 nucleotides agree with TRBD1. With 0 bases clipped from V and 4 bases from J, the junction kept 10 bases outside the gene matches. The CDR3 is 17 residues long. CDR1 is SGHDT and CDR2 is YYEEEE in the germline V gene. CDR3 nucleotide sequence: TGTGCCAGCAGCTTGGGGACAGGGGCCCACCCCACCTATGGCTACACCTTC. It translates to CASSLGTGAHPTYGYTF. The complete variable domain, with remaining parts taken from reference TRBV5-6 and TRBJ1-2, reads DAGVTQSPTHLIKTRGQQVTLRCSPKSGHDTVSWYQQALGQGPQFIFQYYEEEERQRGNFPDRFSGHQFPNYSSELNVNALLLGDSALYLCASSLGTGAHPTYGYTFGSGTRLTVV.

This sequence joins TRBV19 and TRBJ1-5; D remains unclear. Trimming stripped 9 bases from V and 0 bases from J, with 18 bases between. There are 16 residues in the CDR3. Germline V lookup: CDR1 LNHDA, CDR2 SQIVND (reference sequence). CDR3 DNA: TGTGCCAGCCACAAAACCCAAGAATATAGCAATCAGCCCCAGCATTTT. It yields the protein CASHKTQEYSNQPQHF.

The J gene is TRBJ2-1, the V gene TRBV6-2 or TRBV6-3; perhaps TRBD1 as D (6 bases). Looked up from germline, CDR1 is MNHEY and CDR2 is SVGEGT. The CDR3 is 16 residues long. V gave up 5 bases and J gave up 8 bases, with 22 bases separating them. The CDR3 spells CASSLTGLGFMDEQFF. The CDR3 DNA reads TGTGCCAGCAGTCTAACAGGGCTAGGCTTCATGGATGAGCAGTTCTTC.

The chain carries TRBV18 and TRBJ2-7, with D perhaps matching TRBD2 (5 bases). The CDR3 is 16 residues long. V was clipped by 6 bases and J by 7 bases, with 25 bases between them. From germline, CDR1 is KGHSH and CDR2 LQKENI. The CDR3 here is CASSPPISASHGEQYF. The CDR3 DNA is TGTGCCAGCTCCCCCCCAATTAGCGCTTCTCATGGGGAGCAGTACTTC.

This clone was picked up a small number of times. The chain has TRBV7-2 and TRBJ2-2; 8 bases match TRBD2. The V and J ends lost 5 bases and 7 bases, in that order; junction bases with no gene match: 6. Germline V gives CDR1 SGHTA, CDR2 FQGNSA. CDR3 size: 14 residues. This chain's CDR3 is CASSTGTSRGELFF. The CDR3 DNA reads TGTGCCAGCAGCACCGGGACTAGTCGCGGGGAGCTGTTTTTT. Full variable domain (remainder filled in from reference TRBV7-2 and TRBJ2-2): GAGVSQSPSNKVTEKGKDVELRCDPISGHTALYWYRQSLGQGLEFLIYFQGNSAPDKSGLPSDRFSAERTGGSVSTLTIQRTQQEDSAVYLCASSTGTSRGELFFGEGSRLTVL.

This chain joins TRBV6-5 and TRBJ2-2; D unclear. This CDR3 spans 13 amino acids. The V end was cut by 5 bases, the J end by 3 bases, with 7 bases between. Germline assignment: CDR1 MNHEY and CDR2 SVGAGI. The CDR3 loop reads CASSKADTGELFF. In DNA form, the CDR3 reads TGTGCCAGCAGTAAGGCGGACACCGGGGAGCTGTTTTTT.

This clone was seen more than once but under ten times. V and J are TRBV4-1 and TRBJ1-6; weak D call: TRBD1 (6 bases). The CDR3 is 14 amino acids. The ends were cut back, 3 bases at V and 8 bases at J, with 11 bases in the middle. Germline V lookup: CDR1 MGHRA, CDR2 YSYEKL. The CDR3 region is CASSQGGADSPLHF. The DNA for the CDR3 is TGCGCCAGCAGCCAGGGGGGGGCGGATTCACCCCTCCACTTT.

The chain uses TRBV11-2 and TRBJ2-7; maybe TRBD2 (5 bases). The CDR3 runs 14 residues. Trimming stripped 3 bases from V and 6 bases from J, with 15 bases between. CDR1 SGHAT and CDR2 FQNNGV come from the germline V gene. The CDR3 reads CASSFGPEVGEQYF. Written as DNA, the CDR3 is TGTGCCAGCAGCTTTGGACCGGAGGTGGGCGAGCAGTACTTC.

This chain links TRBV6-1 with TRBJ2-7; 12 nucleotides match TRBD2. This CDR3 has 18 amino acids. The junction had 13 bases not matched to a gene; V was cut back by 3 bases and J by 4 bases. CDR1 and CDR2 from the germline V gene are MNHNS and SASEGT. CDR3 sequence: CASSDLLAGGRRPYEQYF. As DNA, the CDR3 is TGTGCCAGCAGTGACTTGCTAGCGGGAGGGAGGAGACCGTACGAGCAGTACTTC.

The chain uses TRBV2 and TRBJ1-4; D not certain. Trimming cost V 5 bases and J 5 bases, with 15 bases left between them. The CDR3 totals 15 residues. CDR1 SNHLY and CDR2 FYNNEI come from the germline V gene. The CDR3 DNA is TGTGCCAGCAGTCGCTCCGGGAGCGGGAATGAAAAACTGTTTTTT. Its translation is CASSRSGSGNEKLFF.

In DNA form, the CDR3 reads TGCGCCAGCAGCCGAAAAGGGACTAGCTCTTTTGACACCGGGGAGCTGTTTTTT. Translated, it gives CASSRKGTSSFDTGELFF. This sequence joins TRBV4-1 and TRBJ2-2, with 9 bases fitting TRBD2. The ends lost 4 bases at V and 3 bases at J; junction bases unmatched: 12. Germline CDR1 and CDR2: MGHRA and YSYEKL. The CDR3 sequence is 18 residues long.